This T cell receptor (beta chain) emerged from a study of blood T cell repertoires in COVID-19. Study-level background: T cells, B-cell-depleted T cells, or PBMCs provided the cDNA or gDNA that served as material.

The trim removed 5 bases at V and 6 bases at J, leaving 10 bases unmatched. Germline CDR1 and CDR2: MRHNA and SNTAGT. The CDR3 sequence is 14 residues long. Data came from immunoSEQ multiplex PCR; TCRdb stores just in-frame clones and leaves some out. Here the sample spans approximately 89,000 clones, around 85% being singletons. The sequenced sample was peripheral blood. The chain employs TRBV6-4 and TRBJ2-7; 7 positions match TRBD1. This clonotype originated in a woman in her 70s with active or convalescent COVID-19. The CDR3 is CASSPRQGSGEQYF. The DNA of the CDR3 is TGTGCCAGCAGTCCCCGACAGGGCAGTGGCGAGCAGTACTTC.